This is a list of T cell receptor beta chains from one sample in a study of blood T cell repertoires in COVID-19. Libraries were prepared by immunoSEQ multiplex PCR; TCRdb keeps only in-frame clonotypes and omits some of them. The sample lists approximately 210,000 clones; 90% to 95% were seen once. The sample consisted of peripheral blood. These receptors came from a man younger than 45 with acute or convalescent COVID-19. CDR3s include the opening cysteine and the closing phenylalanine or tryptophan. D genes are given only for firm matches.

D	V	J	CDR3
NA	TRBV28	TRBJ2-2	CASRPPRGVNGELFF
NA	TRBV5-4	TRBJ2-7	CASSLRRGHAPDEQYF
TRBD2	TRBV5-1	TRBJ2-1	CASSRRSVAGGHNEQFF
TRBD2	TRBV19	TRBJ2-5	CASSLAGGGETQYF
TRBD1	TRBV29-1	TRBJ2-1	CSVKQAGTATYNEQFF
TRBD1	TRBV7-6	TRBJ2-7	CASSGTGRYEQYF
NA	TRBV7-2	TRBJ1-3	CASSQLQVLSGNTIYF
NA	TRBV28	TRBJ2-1	CASYSQTIYNEQFF
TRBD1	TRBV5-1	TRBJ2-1	CASSLEGQVNNEQFF
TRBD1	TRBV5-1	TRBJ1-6	CASSLDRGRGFHASPLHF
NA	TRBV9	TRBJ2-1	CASSSGLPYNEQFF
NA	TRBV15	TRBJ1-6	CATSSGLSDSPLHF
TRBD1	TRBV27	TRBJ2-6	CASSLFWDRSMSGANVLTF
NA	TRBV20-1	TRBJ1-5	CSASRARGDLLNQPQHF
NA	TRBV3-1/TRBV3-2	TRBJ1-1	CASSQEVRDSEAFF
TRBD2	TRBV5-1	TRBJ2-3	CASSFEASGSTDTQYF
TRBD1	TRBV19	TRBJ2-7	CASSQATGLREQYF
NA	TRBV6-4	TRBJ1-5	CASRPHLTGVYNQPQHF
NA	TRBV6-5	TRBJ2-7	CASMRFNEQYF
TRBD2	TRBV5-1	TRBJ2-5	CASSSTSGLSGKTQYF
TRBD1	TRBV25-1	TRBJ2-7	CASGTGSRGQYF
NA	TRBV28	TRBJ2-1	CASSLLQDRSYNEQFF
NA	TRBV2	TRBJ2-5	CASSVIGVETQYF
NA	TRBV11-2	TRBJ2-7	CASSTTIDRVREQYF
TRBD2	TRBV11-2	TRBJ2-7	CASSSTLGLAGEPSYEQYF
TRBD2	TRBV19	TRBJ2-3	CASSTGLAGGKRDTQYF
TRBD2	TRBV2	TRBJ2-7	CASRDDSGGATYEQYF
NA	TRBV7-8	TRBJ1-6	CASSLAAGSNSPLHF
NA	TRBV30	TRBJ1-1	CAWRLIGGTEAFF
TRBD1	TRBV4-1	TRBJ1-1	CASSQGQGGPSEAFF
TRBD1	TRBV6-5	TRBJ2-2	CASSYHDRGAGELFF
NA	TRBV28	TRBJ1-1	CASSVTGYTEAFF
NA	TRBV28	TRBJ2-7	CASSLSRYEQYF
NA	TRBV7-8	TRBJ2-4	CASSLGGLKNIQYF
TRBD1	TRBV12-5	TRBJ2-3	CASGPRTGWAPDTQYF
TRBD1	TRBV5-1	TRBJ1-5	CASSLEKGQGLLQPQHF
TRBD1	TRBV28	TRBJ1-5	CASSYLDRGSNQPQHF
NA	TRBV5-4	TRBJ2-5	CASSLRQGRTQYF